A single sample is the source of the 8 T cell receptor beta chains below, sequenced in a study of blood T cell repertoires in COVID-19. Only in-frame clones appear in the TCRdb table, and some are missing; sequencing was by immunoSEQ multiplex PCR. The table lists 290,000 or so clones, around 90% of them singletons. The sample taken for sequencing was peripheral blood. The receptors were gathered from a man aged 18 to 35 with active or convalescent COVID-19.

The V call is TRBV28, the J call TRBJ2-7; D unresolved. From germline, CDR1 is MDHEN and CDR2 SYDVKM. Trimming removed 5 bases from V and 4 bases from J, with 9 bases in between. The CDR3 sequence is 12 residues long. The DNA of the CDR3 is TGTGCCAGCAGTCAGGTCAGATACGAGCAGTACTTC. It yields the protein CASSQVRYEQYF.

Written as DNA, the CDR3 is TGCGCCAGCAGCCAAGAGGGACAGGTCGCCGATGGCTACACCTTC. As protein: CASSQEGQVADGYTF. This chain connects TRBV4-3 to TRBJ1-2; 8 positions match TRBD1. This CDR3 is built from 15 residues. The germline CDR1 and CDR2 sequences are LGHNA and YSLEER. With V trimmed by 0 bases and J by 6 bases, 6 bases remained unmatched.

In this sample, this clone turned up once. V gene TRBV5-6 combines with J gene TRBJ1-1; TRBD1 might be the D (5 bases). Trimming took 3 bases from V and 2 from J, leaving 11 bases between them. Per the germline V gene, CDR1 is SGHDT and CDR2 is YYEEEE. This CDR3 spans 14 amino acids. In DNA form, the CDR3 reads TGTGCCAGCAGCTCGACACAGGTAAACACTGAAGCTTTCTTT. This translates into CASSSTQVNTEAFF.

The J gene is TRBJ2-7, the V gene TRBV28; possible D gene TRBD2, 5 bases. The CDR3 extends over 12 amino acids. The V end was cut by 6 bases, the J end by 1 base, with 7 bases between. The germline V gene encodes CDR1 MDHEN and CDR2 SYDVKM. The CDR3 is CASRRGSYEQYF. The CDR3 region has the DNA TGTGCCAGCAGGCGAGGGTCCTACGAGCAGTACTTC.

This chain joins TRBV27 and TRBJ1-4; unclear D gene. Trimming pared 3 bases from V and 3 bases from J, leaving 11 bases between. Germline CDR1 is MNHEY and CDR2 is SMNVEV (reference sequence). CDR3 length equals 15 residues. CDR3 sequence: CASSFRTAANEKLFF. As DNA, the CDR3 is TGTGCCAGCAGTTTTCGCACCGCAGCTAATGAAAAACTGTTTTTT.

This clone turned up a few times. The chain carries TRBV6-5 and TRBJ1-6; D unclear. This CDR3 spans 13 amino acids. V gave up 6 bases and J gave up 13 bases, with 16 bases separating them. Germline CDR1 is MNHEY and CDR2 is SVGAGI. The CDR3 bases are TGTGCCAGCAGCCCCGAGGCACGGATGCCCCTCCACTTT. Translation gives CASSPEARMPLHF.

For the CDR3, the DNA is TGTGCCAGCAGCCAAGACCTGGGGGGGAGGGCAGATACGCAGTATTTT. The encoded protein is CASSQDLGGRADTQYF. The chain is built from TRBV3-1 (or the pseudogene TRBV3-2) and TRBJ2-3; 7 nucleotides align to TRBD2. The CDR3 spans 16 residues. Germline V CDR1 and CDR2: LGHDT, YNNKEL (reference sequence). J lost 4 bases, V lost 0 bases, and 7 bases had no gene match.

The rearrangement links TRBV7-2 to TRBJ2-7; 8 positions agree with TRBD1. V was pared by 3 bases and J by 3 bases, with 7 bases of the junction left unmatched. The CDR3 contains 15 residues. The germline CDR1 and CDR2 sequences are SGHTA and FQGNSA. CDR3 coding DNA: TGTGCCAGCAGCTTCCGGACAGGGAAAGGCTACGAGCAGTACTTC. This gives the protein CASSFRTGKGYEQYF. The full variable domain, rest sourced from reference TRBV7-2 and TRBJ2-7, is GAGVSQSPSNKVTEKGKDVELRCDPISGHTALYWYRQSLGQGLEFLIYFQGNSAPDKSGLPSDRFSAERTGGSVSTLTIQRTQQEDSAVYLCASSFRTGKGYEQYFGPGTRLTVT.